The text below deals with one T cell receptor beta chain. Its matching antigen is unknown. After re-calling the 5' RACE reads, TCRdb lists one entry per CDR3 protein, DNA absent. This listing includes about 300,000 distinct CDR3 sequences. This entry belongs to a study of monozygotic twins with inflammatory bowel disease. The CDR3 is 12 amino acids. CDR1 and CDR2 from the germline V gene are SGHTA and FQGNSA. Study-wide results and limits: Among T cells, the various subtypes were not distinguishable.

Sequenced material: blood. V is TRBV7-2 and J is TRBJ2-3; lacking DNA, the TRBD2 call made by TCRdb goes unchecked. The TCR comes from a human donor with ulcerative colitis or Crohn's disease, or a healthy co-twin of an affected twin (not recorded which). The CDR3 loop is CASSLRLNTQYF. The full variable domain, its missing parts supplied by reference TRBV7-2 and TRBJ2-3, is GAGVSQSPSNKVTEKGKDVELRCDPISGHTALYWYRQSLGQGLEFLIYFQGNSAPDKSGLPSDRFSAERTGGSVSTLTIQRTQQEDSAVYLCASSLRLNTQYFGPGTRLTVL.